The 9 T cell receptor beta chains reported below all come from one sample, sequenced in a study of identifying expanded T cells in peripheral blood. Using immunoSEQ multiplex PCR, the repertoire was profiled, and TCRdb retains in-frame clones only, with some absent. The table lists 90,000 or so clones, 70% to 90% of them singletons, with around 5.6% in the top ten. The sample taken for sequencing was blood. The receptors shown here come from a person aged 18 to 75 in good health.

This clone appeared a single time. The chain couples TRBV15 to TRBJ1-2; no clear D gene. V lost 1 base and J 4 bases, leaving 7 bases between the germline ends. The length of the CDR3 is 13 residues. CDR1 LNHNV and CDR2 YYDKDF come from the germline V gene (reference sequence). CDR3 protein: CATSRAGRYGYTF. CDR3 sequence (DNA): TGTGCCACCAGCAGAGCAGGCCGCTATGGCTACACCTTC.

The genes are TRBV5-1 and TRBJ2-7, with 8 bases that match TRBD1. There are 15 residues in the CDR3. In germline, CDR1 is SGHRS, CDR2 YFSETQ. Trimming took 0 bases from V and 4 from J; bases not matched to a gene: 6. DNA of the CDR3: TGCGCCAGCAGCTTGGAGGCAGGGGGCGCTTACGAGCAGTACTTC. Translating it yields CASSLEAGGAYEQYF. Using reference TRBV5-1 and TRBJ2-7 for the parts outside the CDR3, the full variable domain is KAGVTQTPRYLIKTRGQQVTLSCSPISGHRSVSWYQQTPGQGLQFLFEYFSETQRNKGNFPGRFSGRQFSNSRSEMNVSTLELGDSALYLCASSLEAGGAYEQYFGPGTRLTVT.

The CDR3, as DNA: TGCAGCGTTGAAGACCCCGTCTTCCCTACGTACAATGAGCAGTTCTTC. Its translation is CSVEDPVFPTYNEQFF. The chain joins TRBV29-1 to TRBJ2-1; no firm D call. The CDR3 loop spans 16 amino acids. The germline gives CDR1 SQVTM, CDR2 ANQGSEA. V was clipped by 0 bases and J by 4 bases, with 16 bases between them.

This chain connects TRBV2 to TRBJ2-2; tentative D call: TRBD1 (6 bases). Deletions cut 7 bases from V and 1 base from J, with 16 bases between. Germline V gene sequence: CDR1 SNHLY, CDR2 FYNNEI. The CDR3 is 16 residues long. The CDR3 sequence is CASIGTPPQNTGELFF. CDR3 nucleotide sequence: TGTGCCAGCATTGGGACACCCCCGCAGAACACCGGGGAGCTGTTTTTT. Drawing the rest from reference TRBV2 and TRBJ2-2, the complete variable domain is EPEVTQTPSHQVTQMGQEVILRCVPISNHLYFYWYRQILGQKVEFLVSFYNNEISEKSEIFDDQFSVERPDGSNFTLKIRSTKLEDSAMYFCASIGTPPQNTGELFFGEGSRLTVL.

V is TRBV29-1 and J is TRBJ1-2; D is perhaps TRBD1 (5 bases). This CDR3 spans 14 amino acids. Germline lookup yields CDR1 SQVTM and CDR2 ANQGSEA. The ends were cut back, 2 bases at V and 6 bases at J, with 16 bases in the middle. CDR3 nucleotide sequence: TGCAGCGTTGAAAACCTCGGGGCCGGCAATGGCTACACCTTC. The encoded protein is CSVENLGAGNGYTF.

The CDR3 loop reads CASTLSMGAYTEAFF. CDR3 nucleotide sequence: TGTGCCAGCACCCTATCCATGGGGGCTTATACTGAAGCTTTCTTT. This chain uses TRBV5-4 with TRBJ1-1, with D maybe TRBD1 (6 bases). Trimming left V 6 bases short and J 5 bases short, with 20 bases between. CDR3 length equals 15 residues. Per germline, CDR1 SGHNT and CDR2 YYREEE (reference sequence).

This clone was observed a few times. The V gene is TRBV30, the J gene TRBJ1-5; the D is unclear. This CDR3 comprises 13 residues. CDR1 is GTSNPN and CDR2 is SVGIG in the germline V gene (reference sequence). Trimming shortened V by 3 bases and J by 5 bases, and 11 bases separated the two germline ends. The CDR3 region has the DNA TGTGCCTGGAGCTTCTCAAGCGATCAGCCCCAGCATTTT. It encodes CAWSFSSDQPQHF.

V is TRBV9 and J is TRBJ2-6; D is uncertain. Trimming removed 4 bases at V and 4 bases at J, with 6 bases between. This CDR3 comprises 13 residues. CDR1 is SGDLS and CDR2 is YYNGEE in the germline V gene. The CDR3 is CASSTSGANVLTF. CDR3 DNA: TGTGCCAGCAGCACCTCGGGGGCCAACGTCCTGACTTTC.

V usage is TRBV18 and J usage is TRBJ1-1; 9 bases agree with TRBD1. Germline trimming cut 3 bases from V and 5 bases from J; bases unmatched to any gene: 4. Germline CDR1 is KGHSH and CDR2 is LQKENI. This CDR3 contains 14 residues. The DNA of the CDR3 is TGTGCCAGCTCACCCGGACAGGGGAGGACTGAAGCTTTCTTT. As protein: CASSPGQGRTEAFF.